The 19 T cell receptor beta chains in this list originate from one sample, sequenced in a study of regulatory T cells in long-lasting Graves disease. For TCR beta, libraries came from iRepertoire HTBI primers and Arm-PCR of CDR3 regions. One entry per CDR3 protein results from TCRdb running MiXCR on the multiplex PCR reads. The table shows under 500,000 distinct CDR3 sequences, with about a sixth occurring only once. Documented time point: newly diagnosed GD, antithyroid drugs for less than 3 months. Extracted RNA from PBMCs served as the source of the TCR library. These data also featured in a second study, about T cells in Graves' hyperthyroidism and ophthalmopathy.

This material consisted of peripheral blood mononuclear cells (PBMCs), taken at new diagnosis, from a patient treated with antithyroid drugs. Source of these receptors: a young woman with Graves disease.

The chain couples TRBV14 to TRBJ2-5; a weak D match, TRBD1 (5 bases). Trimming stripped 4 bases from V and 5 bases from J, with 14 bases between. The length of the CDR3 is 14 residues. The germline CDR1 and CDR2 sequences are SGHDN and FVKESK. The CDR3 DNA reads as TGTGCCAGCAGCCGAATGGGGCGCGATGAGACCCAGTACTTC. Protein: CASSRMGRDETQYF.

This clonotype was observed many times. The chain joins TRBV28 to TRBJ2-3; 9 nucleotides agree with TRBD2. The V and J ends lost 8 bases and 3 bases, in that order; junction bases with no gene match: 15. From germline, CDR1 is MDHEN and CDR2 SYDVKM. The CDR3 spans 17 residues. CDR3 coding DNA: TGTGCCAGCCATGAGGTGGCTAGCGGGAAGGATACAGATACGCAGTATTTT. It yields the protein CASHEVASGKDTDTQYF.

The sample holds many counts of this clonotype. The chain links TRBV7-2 to TRBJ2-1; perhaps TRBD2 as D (5 bases). The CDR3 consists of 11 residues. Trimming shortened V by 4 bases and J by 12 bases, and 10 bases separated the two germline ends. CDR1 is SGHTA and CDR2 is FQGNSA in the germline V gene. The CDR3 DNA is TGTGCCAGCAGCTCGAGTGAGGGGCAGTTCTTC. It translates to CASSSSEGQFF.

In its sample, this clonotype is medium-sized. The chain recombines TRBV28 with TRBJ2-7; D is ambiguous. The germline V gene has CDR1 MDHEN and CDR2 SYDVKM. The CDR3 totals 13 residues. Deletions cut 0 bases from V and 6 bases from J, with 9 bases between. CDR3 residues: CASSLCPDCEQYF. The CDR3 DNA reads TGTGCCAGCAGTTTATGTCCAGATTGCGAGCAGTACTTC.

This clonotype was seen at least ten times. This chain uses TRBV7-2 with TRBJ2-3; D is perhaps TRBD2 (5 bases). Germline V lookup: CDR1 SGHTA, CDR2 FQGNSA. Trimming stripped 2 bases from V and 0 bases from J, with 12 bases between. The CDR3 extends over 16 amino acids. In nucleotides, the CDR3 is TGTGCCAGCAGCTTAAGACTACCGGAAAGCACAGATACGCAGTATTTT. Its translation: CASSLRLPESTDTQYF.

This clonotype came up many times. The J gene is TRBJ1-1, the V gene TRBV2, with D unclear. Germline V gene lookup returns CDR1 SNHLY and CDR2 FYNNEI. The CDR3 consists of 12 residues. Deletions cut 7 bases from V and 5 bases from J, with 11 bases between. For the CDR3, the DNA is TGTGCCAGCAAGCTGGGGAAGACTGAAGCTTTCTTT. This gives the protein CASKLGKTEAFF.

This clonotype turned up a few times. The chain couples TRBV24-1 to TRBJ1-1; the D gene is possibly TRBD1 (6 bases). CDR1 and CDR2 from the germline V gene are KGHDR and SFDVKD. The V end was cut by 5 bases, the J end by 7 bases, with 13 bases between. CDR3 size: 13 residues. The CDR3 DNA is TGTGCCACCAGTGGGGTACAGGGAGGTGAAGCTTTCTTT. This sequence encodes CATSGVQGGEAFF.

Many counts were recorded for this clonotype. V gene TRBV10-1 combines with J gene TRBJ2-1, with 14 bases aligning to TRBD2. J lost 8 bases, V lost 0 bases, and 9 bases had no gene match. The CDR3 loop spans 18 amino acids. Germline V gene data show CDR1 as WNHNN and CDR2 as SYGVQD (reference sequence). The CDR3 loop reads CASSESGGTSGSKDEQFF. CDR3 DNA sequence: TGCGCCAGCAGTGAGTCGGGCGGGACTAGCGGGAGCAAGGATGAGCAGTTCTTC.

There are many counts of this clonotype. The chain has TRBV10-3 and TRBJ2-3; 9 nucleotides match TRBD2. The CDR3 is 14 amino acids. The V segment lost 11 bases and the J segment 3 bases; nucleotides outside the gene matches: 9. Germline V CDR1 and CDR2: ENHRY, SYGVKD. CDR3 in amino acids: CASSLREGTDTQYF. The CDR3 DNA sequence: TGTGCCTCCTCTTTGCGGGAGGGTACAGATACGCAGTATTTT.

Many counts were recorded for this clonotype. This chain joins TRBV28 and TRBJ1-2; D not certain. V was clipped by 8 bases and J by 3 bases, with 19 bases between them. The length of the CDR3 is 15 residues. Germline CDR1 MDHEN, CDR2 SYDVKM. The CDR3 DNA reads as TGTGCCAGCCTTAACGGGGATGGGGTCCACTATGGCTACACCTTC. This gives the protein CASLNGDGVHYGYTF.

This rearrangement joins TRBV7-3 to TRBJ2-7, with 8 bases aligning to TRBD2. Per the germline V gene, CDR1 is SGHTA and CDR2 is FQGTGA. The CDR3 has 14 residues. The ends lost 5 bases at V and 6 bases at J; junction bases unmatched: 9. The CDR3 coding sequence is TGTGCCAGCAGCCGAGAGCGGGAGAAAGCCGAGCAGTACTTC. This sequence encodes CASSREREKAEQYF.

At least ten counts were recorded for this clonotype. The genes are TRBV7-9 and TRBJ2-7; D is possibly TRBD1 (5 bases). Germline V gives CDR1 SEHNR, CDR2 FQNEAQ (reference sequence). The CDR3 totals 15 residues. The germline V and J ends were trimmed by 4 bases and 1 base, with 14 bases remaining between them. In nucleotides, the CDR3 is TGTGCCAGCAGCTCGACAGTTATGAGGTCCTACGAGCAGTACTTC. It yields the protein CASSSTVMRSYEQYF.

This clonotype was observed a few times. V is TRBV19 and J is TRBJ2-3, with 13 bases matching TRBD2. The CDR3 runs to 16 residues. Looked up from germline, CDR1 is LNHDA and CDR2 is SQIVND (reference sequence). V trimming: 6 bases; J trimming: 4 bases; junction bases outside the gene matches: 7. Here the CDR3 reads CASRGTSGISADTQYF. In DNA form, the CDR3 reads TGTGCCAGTAGGGGGACTAGCGGGATTTCGGCAGATACGCAGTATTTT.

Many counts were recorded for this clonotype. The rearrangement links TRBV9 to TRBJ2-1; D may correspond to TRBD1 or TRBD2 (5 bases each). V gave up 2 bases and J gave up 8 bases, with 20 bases separating them. This CDR3 is 16 amino acids long. From germline, CDR1 is SGDLS and CDR2 YYNGEE. In nucleotides, the CDR3 is TGTGCCAGCAGCGTTACCGGGACCCGGGGTTGGGATGAGCAGTTCTTC. Translated, it gives CASSVTGTRGWDEQFF. Full variable domain (outside the CDR3, taken from reference TRBV9 and TRBJ2-1): DSGVTQTPKHLITATGQRVTLRCSPRSGDLSVYWYQQSLDQGLQFLIQYYNGEERAKGNILERFSAQQFPDLHSELNLSSLELGDSALYFCASSVTGTRGWDEQFFGPGTRLTVL.

Note on this clonotype: This could be a read error, since a much larger clone is one nucleotide away. As the CDR3 is not closed by the conserved phenylalanine or tryptophan, this likely results from a read error. The chain carries TRBV7-9 and TRBJ2-3; 10 bases agree with TRBD2. The V gene end was trimmed by 3 bases and the J gene end by 0 bases; junction bases not matched to a gene: 6. This CDR3 has 17 residues. Germline lookup yields CDR1 SEHNR and CDR2 FQNEAQ (reference sequence). Here the CDR3 reads CASSFPSSGRSTDTQYS. As DNA, the CDR3 is TGTGCCAGCAGCTTCCCATCTAGCGGGAGAAGCACAGATACGCAGTATTCT.

This clonotype was seen many times. CDR3 protein: CASSLRQSDEQYF. CDR3 bases: TGTGCCAGCAGCCTACGACAGTCCGACGAGCAGTACTTC. The chain has TRBV11-2 and TRBJ2-7, with a weak D call TRBD1 (5 bases). Trimming pared 5 bases from V and 5 bases from J, leaving 13 bases between. The CDR3 is made up of 13 amino acids. The germline gives CDR1 SGHAT, CDR2 FQNNGV.

This clonotype came up once. Given a far larger clone just one base away, this is likely a sequencing read error. V is TRBV11-2 and J is TRBJ2-4; D not resolved. Per the germline V gene, CDR1 is SGHAT and CDR2 is FQNNGV. The CDR3 contains 12 residues. The DNA for the CDR3 is TGTGCCAGCAGCTTAACCAACAATGAGCACTTCTTC. Translation: CASSLTNNEHFF.

Many counts were recorded for this clonotype. The gene calls are TRBV5-1 and TRBJ1-1; 9 positions match TRBD1. V trimming: 1 base; J trimming: 4 bases; junction bases outside the gene matches: 17. Germline lookup yields CDR1 SGHRS and CDR2 YFSETQ. The CDR3 has 19 residues. Here the CDR3 DNA reads TGCGCCAGCAGCTTGTTTTGGACAGGGGATAGTTTGGGTGGCACTGAAGCTTTCTTT. Its protein product is CASSLFWTGDSLGGTEAFF. Combining the CDR3 with reference TRBV5-1 and TRBJ1-1 gives the whole variable domain KAGVTQTPRYLIKTRGQQVTLSCSPISGHRSVSWYQQTPGQGLQFLFEYFSETQRNKGNFPGRFSGRQFSNSRSEMNVSTLELGDSALYLCASSLFWTGDSLGGTEAFFGQGTRLTVV.

This clonotype has at least ten counts. The J gene is TRBJ2-3, the V gene TRBV7-9, with D perhaps given as TRBD1 or TRBD2 (5 bases each). Germline CDR1 SEHNR, CDR2 FQNEAQ (reference sequence). V lost 8 bases to trimming and J lost 5 bases, with 14 bases between them. The CDR3 sequence is 13 residues long. CDR3 in amino acids: CASVRVGGDTQYF. CDR3 DNA: TGTGCCAGCGTCAGGGTCGGAGGAGATACGCAGTATTTT.